A single sample gave rise to the 25 T cell receptor beta chains below, sequenced in a study of CD8+ T cells in alopecia areata. As to treatment: oral pan-JAK inhibitor, 5-10 mg twice daily. Sequencing relied on a cDNA template that was reverse transcribed from extracted RNA. Clones were read by immunoSEQ multiplex PCR, and TCRdb kept only the in-frame ones, dropping some. Of 85,000 to 110,000 clones in the sample, 85% to 90% were seen once. The sample consisted of CD8+ T cells sorted from blood, taken between weeks 30 and 35, from a patient treated with tofacitinib. Every receptor here comes from a human donor with alopecia areata.

The gene calls are TRBV7-9 and TRBJ2-5; no clear D gene. The CDR3 sequence is 17 residues long. Trimming shortened V by 5 bases and J by 3 bases, and 22 bases separated the two germline ends. Germline values: CDR1 SEHNR, CDR2 FQNEAQ (reference sequence). CDR3: CASSGQTDWANKETQYF. The CDR3 nucleotides read TGTGCCAGCAGCGGGCAAACGGATTGGGCCAATAAAGAGACCCAGTACTTC.

This chain connects TRBV13 to TRBJ2-2; 7 nucleotides agree with TRBD1. V dropped 5 bases and J dropped 1; count of bases not matched to a gene: 4. Germline lookup yields CDR1 PRHDT and CDR2 FYEKMQ (reference sequence). This CDR3 region has 15 residues. The CDR3, as DNA: TGTGCCAGCAGCGCCCGACAGGGGAACACCGGGGAGCTGTTTTTT. The encoded protein is CASSARQGNTGELFF. The entire variable domain, with the rest obtained from reference TRBV13 and TRBJ2-2, is as follows: AAGVIQSPRHLIKEKRETATLKCYPIPRHDTVYWYQQGPGQDPQFLISFYEKMQSDKGSIPDRFSAQQFSDYHSELNMSSLELGDSALYFCASSARQGNTGELFFGEGSRLTVL.

The chain is built from TRBV4-1 and TRBJ2-6; unclear D gene. The V and J ends lost 2 bases and 0 bases respectively, with 2 bases between them. Germline CDR1 MGHRA, CDR2 YSYEKL. The CDR3 has 14 amino acids. The DNA for the CDR3 is TGCGCCAGCAGCCAATTCTCTGGGGCCAACGTCCTGACTTTC. Protein product: CASSQFSGANVLTF.

The CDR3 sequence: CASSVGAVEAFF. CDR3 DNA sequence: TGTGCCAGCAGTGTTGGGGCCGTTGAAGCTTTCTTT. V is TRBV6-1 and J is TRBJ1-1, with D tentatively TRBD1 (5 bases). V was cut by 4 bases and J by 7 bases, with 10 bases left in between. There are 12 residues in the CDR3. CDR1 is MNHNS and CDR2 is SASEGT in the germline V gene.

In DNA, the CDR3 is TGTGCCACCAGCAGAGATGCGAACACTGAAGCTTTCTTT. This encodes CATSRDANTEAFF. V is TRBV15 and J is TRBJ1-1; no firm D call. The CDR3 sequence is 13 residues long. Trimming took off 0 bases at V and 1 base at J, with 3 bases between the two ends. Germline CDR1 reads LNHNV; CDR2 reads YYDKDF (reference sequence).

The chain combines TRBV19 with TRBJ2-1, with D unresolved. The length of the CDR3 is 12 residues. Germline loops: CDR1 LNHDA, CDR2 SQIVND (reference sequence). V was shortened by 3 bases and J by 7 bases, with 7 bases between the two germline ends. CDR3 nucleotide sequence: TGTGCCAGTAGTATCGGTGGGAATGAGCAGTTCTTC. Its protein product is CASSIGGNEQFF.

V usage is TRBV27 and J usage is TRBJ2-3; 7 nucleotides agree with TRBD1. Germline assignment: CDR1 MNHEY and CDR2 SMNVEV (reference sequence). V lost 8 bases and J lost 0; bases outside the gene matches: 5. The CDR3 has 14 residues. The CDR3 region is CASRGTESTDTQYF. The CDR3 DNA sequence: TGTGCCAGCCGAGGGACAGAGAGCACAGATACGCAGTATTTT.

The table lists this clone with a count of one. The rearrangement joins TRBV28 to TRBJ2-5, with TRBD1 matching 10 bases. The CDR3 covers 15 residues. CDR1 MDHEN and CDR2 SYDVKM come from the germline V gene. With 2 bases clipped from V and 2 bases from J, the junction kept 2 bases outside the gene matches. The CDR3 region is CASSLMDRGQETQYF. The CDR3 region has the DNA TGTGCCAGCAGTTTAATGGACAGGGGGCAAGAGACCCAGTACTTC.

The chain joins TRBV10-3 to TRBJ2-1, with TRBD2 as a possible D gene (5 bases). V was clipped by 2 bases and J by 2 bases, with 10 bases between them. This CDR3 has 15 amino acids. Looked up from germline, CDR1 is ENHRY and CDR2 is SYGVKD. The chain's CDR3 is CAISEGGPTYNEQFF. The CDR3 nucleotides are TGTGCCATCAGTGAGGGCGGGCCTACCTACAATGAGCAGTTCTTC.

The chain carries TRBV5-1 and TRBJ2-7; 14 bases are a match to TRBD2. The CDR3 consists of 15 residues. The germline gives CDR1 SGHRS, CDR2 YFSETQ. V shed 2 bases and J 4 bases; nucleotides not matched to a gene: 2. The CDR3 bases are TGCGCCAGCAGCTTCGGGACTAGCGGGAGTTACGAGCAGTACTTC. This sequence encodes CASSFGTSGSYEQYF. The full variable domain, with the rest looked up from reference TRBV5-1 and TRBJ2-7, is KAGVTQTPRYLIKTRGQQVTLSCSPISGHRSVSWYQQTPGQGLQFLFEYFSETQRNKGNFPGRFSGRQFSNSRSEMNVSTLELGDSALYLCASSFGTSGSYEQYFGPGTRLTVT.

The chain recombines TRBV9 with TRBJ2-7; D unresolved. The CDR3 covers 14 residues. V was clipped by 3 bases and J by 7 bases, with 17 bases between them. Germline-derived CDR1 and CDR2 are SGDLS and YYNGEE. The chain's CDR3 is CASSELYEFGEQYF. CDR3 coding DNA: TGTGCCAGCAGCGAACTTTATGAGTTCGGGGAGCAGTACTTC. Filled out from reference TRBV9 and TRBJ2-7, the complete variable domain reads DSGVTQTPKHLITATGQRVTLRCSPRSGDLSVYWYQQSLDQGLQFLIQYYNGEERAKGNILERFSAQQFPDLHSELNLSSLELGDSALYFCASSELYEFGEQYFGPGTRLTVT.

The rearrangement links TRBV30 to TRBJ2-2; D gene unclear. There are 14 residues in the CDR3. Looked up from germline, CDR1 is GTSNPN and CDR2 is SVGIG (reference sequence). The germline V and J ends were trimmed by 7 bases and 8 bases, with 20 bases remaining between them. The CDR3 sequence is CASPAQEIRGELFF. The CDR3 DNA reads as TGTGCCTCACCGGCCCAGGAGATCCGGGGGGAGCTGTTTTTT.

This chain uses TRBV10-3 with TRBJ2-1, with D uncertain. The germline CDR1 and CDR2 sequences are ENHRY and SYGVKD. Trimming pared 6 bases from V and 9 bases from J, leaving 9 bases between. The CDR3 spans 11 residues. For the CDR3, the DNA is TGTGCCATCAGCTTCCTTCGTGAGCAGTTCTTC. Amino acids: CAISFLREQFF.

The chain is built from TRBV5-1 and TRBJ2-2, with D possibly being TRBD2 (6 bases). This CDR3 spans 15 amino acids. V was pared by 4 bases and J by 1 base, with 11 bases between. The V gene's germline CDR1 is SGHRS and CDR2 YFSETQ. CDR3 residues: CASSGLAKNTGELFF. CDR3 sequence (DNA): TGCGCCAGCAGCGGGCTAGCGAAGAACACCGGGGAGCTGTTTTTT.

This clone was detected once. Mismatch with germline at one junction end may stem from a read error. The chain carries TRBV6-1 and TRBJ2-7; TRBD2 might be the D (5 bases). The CDR3 covers 12 residues. Germline CDR1 is MNHNS and CDR2 is SASEGT. CDR3 loop: CASSRWDGELSF. The CDR3 DNA is TGTGCCAGCAGCCGATGGGATGGGGAGTTAAGCTTC.

This chain uses TRBV9 with TRBJ1-4; D may be TRBD1 (5 bases). This CDR3 has 16 residues. From germline, CDR1 is SGDLS and CDR2 YYNGEE. With 2 bases removed from V and 4 bases from J, the gap between germline ends came to 15 bases. This CDR3 reads CASSVRDGLNNEKLFF. CDR3 DNA sequence: TGTGCCAGCAGCGTGAGGGACGGCCTGAATAATGAAAAACTGTTTTTT.

The V and J genes are TRBV5-1 and TRBJ2-7; D is possibly TRBD1 (5 bases). CDR1 and CDR2 from the germline V gene are SGHRS and YFSETQ. Trimming took off 5 bases at V and 2 bases at J, with 17 bases between the two ends. CDR3 length: 15 amino acids. The chain's CDR3 is CASSNQGPHPYEQYF. CDR3 bases: TGCGCCAGCAGTAATCAGGGCCCACACCCCTACGAGCAGTACTTC.

This chain links TRBV7-2 with TRBJ1-5, with 9 bases aligning to TRBD1. Trimming cost V 5 bases and J 4 bases; bases outside gene matches: 9. This CDR3 is built from 16 residues. The germline V gene encodes CDR1 SGHTA and CDR2 FQGNSA. The CDR3 region is CASSEAGQGINQPQHF. In DNA, the CDR3 is TGTGCCAGCAGCGAAGCCGGACAGGGGATTAATCAGCCCCAGCATTTT. Drawing the rest from reference TRBV7-2 and TRBJ1-5, the complete variable domain is GAGVSQSPSNKVTEKGKDVELRCDPISGHTALYWYRQSLGQGLEFLIYFQGNSAPDKSGLPSDRFSAERTGGSVSTLTIQRTQQEDSAVYLCASSEAGQGINQPQHFGDGTRLSIL.

The chain's CDR3 is CASSLGQLGYEQYF. The CDR3 DNA reads TGTGCCAGCAGCTTAGGACAGTTGGGGTACGAGCAGTACTTC. The chain employs TRBV27 and TRBJ2-7, with D possibly matching TRBD1 (6 bases). CDR1 is MNHEY and CDR2 is SMNVEV in the germline V gene (reference sequence). V lost 6 bases, J lost 4 bases, and 16 bases lay in between. The CDR3 runs to 14 residues.

V and J are TRBV7-9 and TRBJ2-7, with D perhaps matching TRBD1 (5 bases). Per germline, CDR1 SEHNR and CDR2 FQNEAQ (reference sequence). The CDR3 spans 16 residues. Trimming left V 1 base short and J 2 bases short, with 15 bases between. In DNA, the CDR3 is TGTGCCAGCAGCTTAGGGGGTTTGGGGCAAGCCTACGAGCAGTACTTC. This sequence encodes CASSLGGLGQAYEQYF.

The chain carries TRBV5-6 and TRBJ2-7; D gene uncertain. V lost 6 bases and J lost 3, with 25 bases in between. This CDR3 is 17 amino acids long. Looked up from germline, CDR1 is SGHDT and CDR2 is YYEEEE. The CDR3 nucleotides read TGTGCCAGCACCACGCCCCTCCGGAACTCGAGGCACTACGAGCAGTACTTC. This sequence encodes CASTTPLRNSRHYEQYF.

This clone showed up just once. This rearrangement joins TRBV10-2 to TRBJ2-3; no firm D call. The CDR3 has 15 amino acids. Germline CDR1 WSHSY, CDR2 SAAADI. Trimming cost V 3 bases and J 6 bases, with 16 bases left between them. CDR3 loop: CASSDGLGVRDTQYF. The DNA for the CDR3 is TGCGCCAGCAGTGATGGGCTAGGTGTTAGGGATACGCAGTATTTT.

CDR3: CASSFYWGSAQHF. Written as DNA, the CDR3 is TGTGCCAGCAGCTTTTATTGGGGATCGGCCCAGCATTTT. The chain recombines TRBV7-2 with TRBJ1-5, with no clear D. This CDR3 has 13 residues. The germline V gene encodes CDR1 SGHTA and CDR2 FQGNSA. Trimming cost V 3 bases and J 11 bases, with 14 bases left between them.

This clone was counted once. One end of the junction is discordant with germline, which a read error may explain. The V call is TRBV5-1, the J call TRBJ2-1, with a possible D match to TRBD1 (6 bases). The CDR3 extends over 14 amino acids. CDR1 SGHRS and CDR2 YFSETQ come from the germline V gene. The CDR3 DNA follows: TGCGCCAGCAGCTTGAGAACAGGGTATAATGCGCAGTTCTTC. The encoded protein is CASSLRTGYNAQFF. Full variable domain (remainder filled in from reference TRBV5-1 and TRBJ2-1): KAGVTQTPRYLIKTRGQQVTLSCSPISGHRSVSWYQQTPGQGLQFLFEYFSETQRNKGNFPGRFSGRQFSNSRSEMNVSTLELGDSALYLCASSLRTGYNAQFFGPGTRLTVL.

This clone was picked up a small number of times. This chain links TRBV7-9 with TRBJ1-4; D unresolved. This CDR3 is built from 12 residues. V shed 5 bases and J shed 8 bases, with 9 bases lying between them. Per germline, CDR1 SEHNR and CDR2 FQNEAQ (reference sequence). The CDR3 DNA is TGTGCCAGCAGCCGCCCATCGGAAAAACTGTTTTTT. It yields the protein CASSRPSEKLFF.